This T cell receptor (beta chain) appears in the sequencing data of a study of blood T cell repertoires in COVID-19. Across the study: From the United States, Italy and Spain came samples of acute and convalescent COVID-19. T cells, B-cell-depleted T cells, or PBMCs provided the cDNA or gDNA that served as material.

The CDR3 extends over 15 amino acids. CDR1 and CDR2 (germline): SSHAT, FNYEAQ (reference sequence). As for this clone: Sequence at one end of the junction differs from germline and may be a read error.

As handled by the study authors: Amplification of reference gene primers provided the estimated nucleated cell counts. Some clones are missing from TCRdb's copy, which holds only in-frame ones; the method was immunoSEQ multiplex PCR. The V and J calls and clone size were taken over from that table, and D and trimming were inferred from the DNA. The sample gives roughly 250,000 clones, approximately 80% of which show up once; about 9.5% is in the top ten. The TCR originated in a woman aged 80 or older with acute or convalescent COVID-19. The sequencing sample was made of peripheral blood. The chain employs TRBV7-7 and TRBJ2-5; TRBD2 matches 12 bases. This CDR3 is CASSSSGGAGETQYF. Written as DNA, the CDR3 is TGTGCTAGCAGCTCTAGCGGGGGGGCCGGGGAGACCCAGTACTTC.